These 17 T cell receptor beta chains were all obtained from the same sample, sequenced in a study of regulatory T cells in long-lasting Graves disease. To make TCR beta libraries, researchers used iRepertoire HTBI primers and Arm-PCR of CDR3 regions. MiXCR was run by TCRdb on the multiplex PCR reads, yielding one entry per CDR3 protein. The sample includes approximately 300,000 distinct CDR3 sequences, under 20% of them seen just once. Stated time point: newly diagnosed GD, antithyroid drugs for less than 3 months. RNA isolated from PBMCs was used to make the TCR library. The sequences come from peripheral blood mononuclear cells (PBMCs), collected at new diagnosis, from a patient treated with antithyroid drugs. Source of these receptors: a female donor with Graves disease.

The chain is built from TRBV5-1 and TRBJ2-1; D is possibly TRBD2 (7 bases). The V end lost 0 bases, the J end lost 8 bases, and 15 bases lay between the germline ends. Germline V gives CDR1 SGHRS, CDR2 YFSETQ. This CDR3 is built from 15 residues. In nucleotides, the CDR3 is TGCGCCAGCAGCTTGGAGCGGGGAGAGGGGGATGAGCAGTTCTTC. Translated: CASSLERGEGDEQFF.

In its sample, this clonotype was seen many times. The rearrangement links TRBV6-1 to TRBJ2-3, with a weak D call TRBD2 (5 bases). CDR1 is MNHNS and CDR2 is SASEGT in the germline V gene. The CDR3 has 13 amino acids. V lost 2 bases, J lost 11 bases, and 14 bases lay in between. CDR3: CASSEPTTHWQYF. Written as DNA, the CDR3 is TGTGCCAGCAGTGAACCGACTACCCATTGGCAGTATTTT.

In this sample, this clonotype turned up many times. This chain uses TRBV6-2 or TRBV6-3 with TRBJ1-2, with TRBD1 matching over 7 bases. Germline V lookup: CDR1 MNHEY, CDR2 SVGEGT. V was pared by 6 bases and J by 5 bases, with 6 bases of the junction left unmatched. The CDR3 loop spans 13 amino acids. The CDR3 DNA reads TGTGCCAGCAGCCCTCGGGACAGTTATGGCTACACCTTC. Amino acid sequence: CASSPRDSYGYTF.

This clonotype has more than one count but fewer than ten. V and J are TRBV27 and TRBJ1-3, with unresolved D. The V gene's germline CDR1 is MNHEY and CDR2 SMNVEV (reference sequence). The CDR3 has 14 amino acids. V lost 3 bases and J lost 0, with 6 bases in between. CDR3 in amino acids: CASSLAASGNTIYF. As DNA, the CDR3 is TGTGCCAGCAGTTTGGCAGCCTCTGGAAACACCATATATTTT.

This clonotype was seen ten or more times. The rearrangement links TRBV10-3 to TRBJ2-1; D not resolved. Germline CDR1 reads ENHRY; CDR2 reads SYGVKD. Trimming took off 0 bases at V and 1 base at J, with 13 bases between the two ends. This CDR3 is 17 amino acids long. The DNA of the CDR3 is TGTGCCATCAGTGAGTCGGCCCCAGCCTCGTCCTACAATGAGCAGTTCTTC. Translating gives CAISESAPASSYNEQFF.

This clonotype was detected many times. The chain couples TRBV7-9 to TRBJ2-3; TRBD2 matches at 7 bases. In germline, CDR1 is SEHNR, CDR2 FQNEAQ (reference sequence). J lost 3 bases, V lost 6 bases, and 9 bases had no gene match. This CDR3 contains 15 residues. The CDR3 bases are TGTGCCAGCAGTTTACCCCCTAGCGGAACAGATACGCAGTATTTT. Residues: CASSLPPSGTDTQYF.

This rearrangement joins TRBV15 to TRBJ2-3, with a tentative D call TRBD2 (6 bases). V lost 2 bases and J 3 bases, leaving 18 bases between the germline ends. This CDR3 region has 17 residues. CDR1 LNHNV and CDR2 YYDKDF come from the germline V gene (reference sequence). CDR3 sequence reads: CATSRQVGRSGTDTQYF. The CDR3 DNA reads as TGTGCCACCAGCAGACAAGTTGGGAGGAGCGGGACAGATACGCAGTATTTT.

This clonotype was observed many times. The genes are TRBV6-6 and TRBJ2-7; 7 bases align to TRBD1. Trimming removed 0 bases from V and 1 base from J; junction bases left unmatched: 3. The CDR3 is made up of 15 amino acids. The germline V gene has CDR1 MNHNY and CDR2 SVGAGI (reference sequence). CDR3 amino acids: CASSYSLGQSYEQYF. In DNA form, the CDR3 reads TGTGCCAGCAGTTACTCGTTGGGACAGTCCTACGAGCAGTACTTC.

This clonotype occurred many times. The rearrangement uses TRBV12-3 or TRBV12-4 and TRBJ2-1; D perhaps matches TRBD2 (5 bases). CDR3 length equals 15 residues. The V and J ends lost 5 bases and 10 bases respectively, with 21 bases between them. CDR3 region: CASSPAEASEYEQFF. CDR3 DNA: TGTGCCAGCAGTCCGGCGGAGGCCTCTGAGTACGAGCAGTTCTTC.

The V call is TRBV18, the J call TRBJ2-7, with 14 bases fitting TRBD2. The length of the CDR3 is 16 residues. Germline V gene sequence: CDR1 KGHSH, CDR2 LQKENI. Unmatched junction bases numbered 8, after V lost 4 bases and J lost 6 bases. CDR3 residues: CASSRTSGRPSPEQYF. The CDR3 DNA is TGTGCCAGCTCACGGACTAGCGGGAGGCCTTCCCCCGAGCAGTACTTC.

This clonotype was seen repeatedly, ten times or more. The CDR3: CASSLTTSGRMGFF. CDR3 DNA: TGCGCCAGCAGCTTGACGACTAGCGGGAGAATGGGGTTCTTC. The rearrangement joins TRBV5-1 to TRBJ2-1; TRBD2 matches at 12 bases. This CDR3 has 14 residues. Germline trimming cut 1 base from V and 15 bases from J; bases unmatched to any gene: 8. Germline lookup yields CDR1 SGHRS and CDR2 YFSETQ.

For this clonotype: A far larger clone is one nucleotide away, so this likely arose from a read error. The rearrangement uses TRBV6-2 or TRBV6-3 and TRBJ1-4, with D possibly TRBD1 on 6 matching bases. This CDR3 has 15 amino acids. The V and J ends lost 6 bases and 1 base respectively, with 12 bases between them. Germline-derived CDR1 and CDR2 are MNHEY and SVGEGT. CDR3 sequence: CASSPGAGTNEKLFF. CDR3 in DNA: TGTGCCAGCAGCCCGGGGGCGGGAACTAATGAAAAACTGTTTTTT.

This chain connects TRBV9 to TRBJ2-7, with TRBD1 matching 11 bases. Germline V lookup: CDR1 SGDLS, CDR2 YYNGEE. J was trimmed by 3 bases and V by 0 bases; bases with no gene match: 2. The CDR3 is made up of 15 amino acids. The CDR3 here is CASSVGGQGVYEQYF. For the CDR3, the DNA is TGTGCCAGCAGCGTAGGGGGACAGGGGGTCTACGAGCAGTACTTC.

Only a few counts were recorded for this clonotype. The chain has TRBV2 and TRBJ2-3, with 16 bases fitting TRBD2. The CDR3 is made up of 21 amino acids. The junction had 19 bases not matched to a gene; V was cut back by 6 bases and J by 4 bases. Germline V gene lookup returns CDR1 SNHLY and CDR2 FYNNEI. This chain's CDR3 is CASRNWGQGTSGRGNADTQYF. The CDR3 coding sequence is TGTGCCAGCAGGAACTGGGGGCAGGGGACTAGCGGGAGGGGAAACGCAGATACGCAGTATTTT. The full variable domain, with the rest looked up from reference TRBV2 and TRBJ2-3, is EPEVTQTPSHQVTQMGQEVILRCVPISNHLYFYWYRQILGQKVEFLVSFYNNEISEKSEIFDDQFSVERPDGSNFTLKIRSTKLEDSAMYFCASRNWGQGTSGRGNADTQYFGPGTRLTVL.

This clonotype was seen ten or more times. The chain links TRBV2 to TRBJ1-5, with D unclear. The CDR3 runs 16 residues. Germline CDR1 reads SNHLY; CDR2 reads FYNNEI. The ends were cut back, 6 bases at V and 5 bases at J, with 20 bases in the middle. The CDR3 nucleotides read TGTGCCAGCAGAGTCCGGGAGTCAGCAGTTGATCAGCCCCAGCATTTT. Its translation is CASRVRESAVDQPQHF.

The rearrangement joins TRBV4-1 to TRBJ2-7, with 9 bases identical to TRBD2. V was clipped by 1 base and J by 2 bases; unmatched bases: 6. Per the germline V gene, CDR1 is MGHRA and CDR2 is YSYEKL. CDR3 length: 16 amino acids. CDR3 bases: TGCGCCAGCAGCCAAGGGCTAGCGGGAAGGGCCTACGAGCAGTACTTC. Translating it yields CASSQGLAGRAYEQYF.

This clonotype was observed at least ten times. The chain carries TRBV3-1 and TRBJ2-7; no reliable D call. CDR1 is LGHDT and CDR2 is YNNKEL in the germline V gene (reference sequence). V was clipped by 0 bases and J by 7 bases, with 16 bases between them. The CDR3 totals 15 residues. CDR3 DNA: TGTGCCAGCAGCCAAGATGCTACTTGGGGAAGAGAGCAGTACTTC. Its protein is CASSQDATWGREQYF.